These 16 T cell receptor beta chains originate from one sample sequenced in a study of cytomegalovirus exposure and HLA in healthy donors. The assay was immunoSEQ multiplex PCR, and TCRdb's table has in-frame clones only and misses some. This table holds hundreds of thousands of clones, about nine tenths found once. What was sequenced was PBMCs. These receptors all stem from a woman aged 18-29 years in good health and CMV-seronegative.

In this sample, this clone turned up a few times. V gene TRBV27 combines with J gene TRBJ1-2; possibly TRBD1 for D (6 bases). CDR3 size: 15 residues. Trimming removed 3 bases from V and 2 bases from J, with 13 bases in between. The V gene's germline CDR1 is MNHEY and CDR2 SMNVEV (reference sequence). Here the CDR3 reads CASSFQGTENYGYTF. The DNA of the CDR3 is TGTGCCAGCAGTTTCCAGGGGACGGAAAACTATGGCTACACCTTC.

The J gene is TRBJ2-7, the V gene TRBV7-3; 9 nucleotides line up with TRBD1. The germline CDR1 and CDR2 sequences are SGHTA and FQGTGA. With 5 bases clipped from V and 4 bases from J, the junction kept 3 bases outside the gene matches. The CDR3 is 13 amino acids. CDR3 amino acids: CASSMTGGYEQYF. The CDR3 nucleotides are TGTGCCAGCAGCATGACAGGGGGTTACGAGCAGTACTTC.

The chain combines TRBV6-6 with TRBJ1-2; perhaps TRBD1 as D (6 bases). CDR3 length equals 16 residues. The germline CDR1 and CDR2 sequences are MNHNY and SVGAGI (reference sequence). V was trimmed by 4 bases and J by 4 bases, leaving 19 bases between them. Here the CDR3 DNA reads TGTGCCAGCAGTTCCCCGGGACAAGGGAAGTTCTATGGCTACACCTTC. This translates into CASSSPGQGKFYGYTF.

The chain is built from TRBV6-4 and TRBJ2-3; TRBD2 matches at 14 bases. CDR1 and CDR2 (germline): MRHNA, SNTAGT. The CDR3 length is 16 residues. V lost 2 bases and J lost 7; bases outside the gene matches: 5. CDR3 DNA sequence: TGTGCCAGCAGTGACCTGACTAGCGGGGGGGCGAATACGCAGTATTTT. It translates to CASSDLTSGGANTQYF.

In this sample, this clone turned up once. The chain recombines TRBV7-6 with TRBJ2-7, with D tentatively TRBD2 (5 bases). The V and J ends lost 5 bases and 5 bases respectively, with 22 bases between them. Per germline, CDR1 SGHVS and CDR2 FNYEAQ. The CDR3 has 16 amino acids. CDR3 sequence (DNA): TGTGCCAGCAGCCCTGGGCTTAACAGTCTGGAGGACGAGCAGTACTTC. Translating it yields CASSPGLNSLEDEQYF. Variable domain in full (rest from reference TRBV7-6 and TRBJ2-7): GAGVSQSPRYKVTKRGQDVALRCDPISGHVSLYWYRQALGQGPEFLTYFNYEAQQDKSGLPNDRFSAERPEGSISTLTIQRTEQRDSAMYRCASSPGLNSLEDEQYFGPGTRLTVT.

The sample holds one count of this clone. The chain is built from TRBV29-1 and TRBJ2-7; tentative D call: TRBD1 (6 bases). CDR3 size: 12 residues. V was cut by 4 bases and J by 4 bases, with 11 bases left in between. Germline V CDR1 and CDR2: SQVTM, ANQGSEA. The CDR3 DNA reads TGCAGCGTTGTGTGGACAGAGTACGAGCAGTACTTC. Encoded protein: CSVVWTEYEQYF.

The chain has TRBV2 and TRBJ2-3, with 7 bases matching TRBD2. The CDR3 sequence is 15 residues long. J lost 0 bases, V lost 6 bases, and 6 bases had no gene match. CDR1 and CDR2 from the germline V gene are SNHLY and FYNNEI. The CDR3 region has the DNA TGTGCCAGCAGGTTCGGGGGGACGAGCACAGATACGCAGTATTTT. It specifies CASRFGGTSTDTQYF.

The chain links TRBV7-9 to TRBJ1-5; 8 nucleotides line up with TRBD1. The V segment lost 2 bases and the J segment 4 bases; nucleotides outside the gene matches: 4. In germline, CDR1 is SEHNR, CDR2 FQNEAQ (reference sequence). This CDR3 has 15 amino acids. CDR3 loop: CASSLSQGGNQPQHF. The CDR3 DNA sequence: TGTGCCAGCAGCTTATCACAGGGGGGGAATCAGCCCCAGCATTTT.

The J gene is TRBJ1-1, the V gene TRBV6-5; TRBD1 might be the D (6 bases). The V end lost 4 bases, the J end lost 0 bases, and 9 bases lay between the germline ends. Per germline, CDR1 MNHEY and CDR2 SVGAGI. This CDR3 region has 14 residues. CDR3 region: CASSSDRLNTEAFF. The CDR3 DNA sequence: TGTGCCAGCAGTTCTGACAGGCTGAACACTGAAGCTTTCTTT.

The DNA of the CDR3 is TGTGCCAGCAGTGTCCAGTTGGGGGAGGGGACCCAGTACTTC. As protein: CASSVQLGEGTQYF. This chain links TRBV6-5 with TRBJ2-5, with 7 bases identical to TRBD2. The CDR3 consists of 14 residues. The germline CDR1 and CDR2 sequences are MNHEY and SVGAGI. V lost 5 bases to trimming and J lost 7 bases; unmatched junction nucleotides: 10.

The V call is TRBV9, the J call TRBJ1-1; D gene unclear. In germline, CDR1 is SGDLS, CDR2 YYNGEE. This CDR3 contains 14 residues. Deletions cut 3 bases from V and 3 bases from J, with 12 bases between. CDR3 in DNA: TGTGCCAGCAGCGCCCGGACGCGGGACACTGAAGCTTTCTTT. Its translation: CASSARTRDTEAFF.

Only one count was recorded for this clone. The chain recombines TRBV30 with TRBJ2-1; perhaps TRBD2 as D (5 bases). Trimming pared 3 bases from V and 7 bases from J, leaving 13 bases between. CDR1 GTSNPN and CDR2 SVGIG come from the germline V gene (reference sequence). The CDR3 runs 13 residues. The CDR3 region has the DNA TGTGCCTGGAGCGAGGGCAGGCTAAATGAGCAGTTCTTC. As protein: CAWSEGRLNEQFF.

In this sample, this clone turned up once. The rearrangement links TRBV19 to TRBJ1-1, with D perhaps matching TRBD1 (5 bases). CDR3 length: 13 amino acids. V lost 5 bases and J lost 4, with 11 bases in between. Germline CDR1 is LNHDA and CDR2 is SQIVND (reference sequence). CDR3 coding DNA: TGTGCCAGTAGTCCGGGGGGTAGCACTGAAGCTTTCTTT. Its translation: CASSPGGSTEAFF.

CDR3 sequence: CASSSRTGWGNIQYF. For the CDR3, the DNA is TGTGCCAGCAGCTCCAGGACAGGGTGGGGAAACATTCAGTACTTC. The chain employs TRBV13 and TRBJ2-4, with 8 nucleotides matching TRBD1. CDR1 is PRHDT and CDR2 is FYEKMQ in the germline V gene (reference sequence). After removal of 4 bases from V and 6 bases from J, the junction contained 8 bases not matched to a gene. The CDR3 extends over 15 amino acids.

This chain uses TRBV25-1 with TRBJ1-6; 7 nucleotides agree with TRBD1. The CDR3 is 15 amino acids. CDR1 and CDR2 (germline): MGHDK, SYGVNS. After removal of 3 bases from V and 10 bases from J, the junction contained 9 bases not matched to a gene. Here the CDR3 reads CASSEGGRGWSPLHF. The CDR3 DNA follows: TGTGCCAGCAGTGAGGGGGGCAGGGGGTGGTCACCCCTCCACTTT.

A word on this clone: This sample also contains other DNA sequences that code for the same CDR3. The chain is built from TRBV27 and TRBJ2-7; 7 bases fit TRBD2. Germline CDR1 is MNHEY and CDR2 is SMNVEV (reference sequence). The CDR3 spans 14 residues. The J segment lost 0 bases and the V segment lost 2 bases, leaving 1 base of the junction unmatched. The CDR3 region has the DNA TGTGCCAGCAGTTTAAGCGGGGCCTCCTACGAGCAGTACTTC. This translates into CASSLSGASYEQYF.